These T cell receptor beta chains were read from a single sample in a study of neurological immune-mediated disorders. MiXCR, run by TCRdb on the 5' RACE reads, gives a single entry per CDR3 protein. The sample consists of approximately 86,000 distinct CDR3 sequences, just over 2.5% of them appearing once. Sequencing was done on a sample of PBMCs. Source of these receptors: a woman between 25 and 40 years old with multiple sclerosis. CDR3s include the opening cysteine and the closing phenylalanine or tryptophan.

j_call v_call cdr3_aa
TRBJ2-1 TRBV27 CASSLTPASGYNEQFF
TRBJ2-1 TRBV4-2 CASSQEPRNYLPVYNEQFF
TRBJ2-1 TRBV6-5 CASTVRGQGGEQFF
TRBJ2-7 TRBV20-1 CSAVTDRDGSEQYF
TRBJ2-3 TRBV28 CASSFSGDAMNTQYF
TRBJ2-4 TRBV5-1 CASSLADKNIQYF
TRBJ1-1 TRBV11-2 CASSFVGQNEAFF
TRBJ2-4 TRBV3-1 CASSPSGIAKNIQYF
TRBJ2-3 TRBV29-1 CSVDSPTSTDTQYF
TRBJ2-3 TRBV20-1 CSAEGVNTSTDTQYF
TRBJ2-5 TRBV9 CASSVDGRTSETQYF
TRBJ2-7 TRBV27 CASDRTGGFGEQYF
TRBJ2-7 TRBV20-1 CSARDLRRTTYEQYF
TRBJ2-7 TRBV10-3 CAIRDSSSYEQYF
TRBJ2-7 TRBV30 CAWSRGAGSYEQYF
TRBJ2-3 TRBV7-9 CASSSKGSFSGPLSTDTQYF
TRBJ1-4 TRBV7-2 CASSLSSLVGNEKLFF
TRBJ2-7 TRBV12-3/TRBV12-4 CASSFGSRDKEQYF